The clone carrying this T cell receptor beta chain has a handful of counts. Its antigen is not identified. At one of its ends the junction is not consistent with the germline gene, which may arise from a read error. CDR1 SQVTM and CDR2 ANQGSEA come from the germline V gene. This CDR3 contains 13 residues. A J-beta primer mix and a sample-barcoded 5' primer were used in a second PCR of roughly 7 to 12 cycles. TCRdb analysed the 5' RACE reads with MiXCR anew, one entry per CDR3 protein. The data contain hundreds of thousands of distinct CDR3 sequences, approximately 21% of them singletons. At least 6 million PBMCs were isolated per sample. Total RNA extracted from each sample amounted to at least 5.5 micrograms. The data derive from a study of blood T cells in healthy people across ages. Study-wide results and limits: Unsorted PBMCs blocked a conclusive comparison of naive and antigen-experienced cells.

The sequenced sample consisted of blood. This chain joins TRBV29-1 and TRBJ2-5, with a weak D call TRBD2 (5 bases). The receptor comes from a man aged 65 to 85 in good health. This CDR3 is CSAFGSDQGTQYF. The CDR3 region has the DNA TGCAGCGCCTTCGGTAGCGATCAAGGGACCCAGTACTTC.